The 17 T cell receptor beta chains below were found in one sample sequenced in a study of a mutant IDH1 vaccine in newly diagnosed glioma. This sample's time point: baseline, week 1 (first vaccination visit). Treatment indicated: pre-vaccination baseline after standard-of-care therapy. Here immunoSEQ multiplex PCR was the method, and the copy in TCRdb shows in-frame clones only, minus some. The repertoire holds about 98,000 clones, with approximately 90% as singletons. This specimen consisted of PBMCs, obtained from a glioma patient treated with radiotherapy, temozolomide or both. The source is a woman aged 45-60 years with glioma.

J is TRBJ1-3 and V is TRBV4-1; D is undetermined. The CDR3 spans 16 residues. The V and J ends lost 3 bases and 7 bases respectively, with 19 bases between them. Germline lookup yields CDR1 MGHRA and CDR2 YSYEKL. The CDR3 loop reads CASSHPADGAWNTIYF. CDR3 DNA: TGCGCCAGCAGCCATCCCGCGGACGGAGCATGGAACACCATATATTTT.

The chain links TRBV9 to TRBJ2-5; 7 bases are shared with TRBD2. V lost 0 bases to trimming and J lost 6 bases; unmatched junction nucleotides: 14. Germline V gives CDR1 SGDLS, CDR2 YYNGEE. The CDR3 spans 17 residues. In nucleotides, the CDR3 is TGTGCCAGCAGCGTAGAAGCGGGAATGGGTTTTGGGAAGACCCAGTACTTC. Translation gives CASSVEAGMGFGKTQYF.

The J gene is TRBJ1-5, the V gene TRBV19; 8 bases are shared with TRBD1. CDR1 and CDR2 from the germline V gene are LNHDA and SQIVND (reference sequence). CDR3 length equals 16 residues. With 10 bases clipped from V and 0 bases from J, the junction kept 11 bases outside the gene matches. CDR3: CATCHRGGGSNQPQHF. In nucleotides, the CDR3 is TGTGCCACTTGCCACAGGGGGGGTGGTAGCAATCAGCCCCAGCATTTT.

This clone occurred a few times. Other DNA sequences within the sample encode an identical CDR3. The rearrangement links TRBV7-9 to TRBJ1-4; 8 bases map to TRBD1. J lost 7 bases, V lost 4 bases, and 5 bases had no gene match. Germline CDR1 and CDR2: SEHNR and FQNEAQ (reference sequence). The CDR3 extends over 14 amino acids. The CDR3 sequence: CASSYGQGLEKLFF. The CDR3 nucleotides read TGTGCCAGCAGCTACGGACAGGGTCTTGAAAAACTGTTTTTT. Supplemented by reference TRBV7-9 and TRBJ1-4, the full variable domain reads DTGVSQNPRHKITKRGQNVTFRCDPISEHNRLYWYRQTLGQGPEFLTYFQNEAQLEKSRLLSDRFSAERPKGSFSTLEIQRTEQGDSAMYLCASSYGQGLEKLFFGSGTQLSVL.

The V gene is TRBV5-4, the J gene TRBJ2-1; possibly TRBD1 for D (5 bases). Deletions cut 1 base from V and 4 bases from J, with 15 bases between. Germline CDR1 is SGHNT and CDR2 is YYREEE (reference sequence). The CDR3 is 16 amino acids. CDR3 residues: CASSLSGQGAYNEQFF. The CDR3, as DNA: TGTGCCAGCAGCTTGTCCGGCCAGGGCGCGTACAATGAGCAGTTCTTC.

The chain recombines TRBV11-2 with TRBJ2-7; 10 bases match TRBD2. Per the germline V gene, CDR1 is SGHAT and CDR2 is FQNNGV. Germline trimming cut 5 bases from V and 2 bases from J; bases unmatched to any gene: 6. The length of the CDR3 is 15 residues. This CDR3 is CASSITSGVTYEQYF. CDR3 sequence (DNA): TGTGCCAGCAGCATCACTAGCGGGGTTACCTACGAGCAGTACTTC.

The V call is TRBV6-6, the J call TRBJ1-4, with D possibly being TRBD1 (5 bases). Germline V gene data show CDR1 as MNHNY and CDR2 as SVGAGI (reference sequence). The CDR3 covers 15 residues. V shed 2 bases and J shed 8 bases, with 15 bases lying between them. CDR3 residues: CASSYPGRGAEKLFF. CDR3 DNA: TGTGCCAGCAGTTACCCTGGACGAGGGGCGGAAAAACTGTTTTTT.

V is TRBV9 and J is TRBJ1-4, with 8 positions matching TRBD1. Trimming cost V 4 bases and J 3 bases; bases outside gene matches: 2. This CDR3 has 14 residues. Germline-derived CDR1 and CDR2 are SGDLS and YYNGEE. The CDR3 bases are TGTGCCAGCAGCCTACAGGGGGCTAATGAAAAACTGTTTTTT. It specifies CASSLQGANEKLFF. The whole variable domain, filled in from reference TRBV9 and TRBJ1-4, reads DSGVTQTPKHLITATGQRVTLRCSPRSGDLSVYWYQQSLDQGLQFLIQYYNGEERAKGNILERFSAQQFPDLHSELNLSSLELGDSALYFCASSLQGANEKLFFGSGTQLSVL.

V gene TRBV2 combines with J gene TRBJ2-7; 10 bases fit TRBD2. Germline assignment: CDR1 SNHLY and CDR2 FYNNEI. The CDR3 has 14 residues. V lost 9 bases and J lost 4; bases outside the gene matches: 9. CDR3 protein: CASRTSGSLYEQYF. CDR3 in DNA: TGTGCCAGTCGGACTAGCGGTTCCCTTTACGAGCAGTACTTC. Full variable domain (rest looked up from reference TRBV2 and TRBJ2-7): EPEVTQTPSHQVTQMGQEVILRCVPISNHLYFYWYRQILGQKVEFLVSFYNNEISEKSEIFDDQFSVERPDGSNFTLKIRSTKLEDSAMYFCASRTSGSLYEQYFGPGTRLTVT.

This chain connects TRBV19 to TRBJ2-3; 8 nucleotides agree with TRBD1. The V gene end was trimmed by 7 bases and the J gene end by 1 base; junction bases not matched to a gene: 10. The CDR3 consists of 16 residues. The germline V gene has CDR1 LNHDA and CDR2 SQIVND (reference sequence). As DNA, the CDR3 is TGTGCCAGTACCCCCGGGACAGGTGGCGGCACAGATACGCAGTATTTT. Translating gives CASTPGTGGGTDTQYF.

This chain uses TRBV10-3 with TRBJ2-3, with TRBD2 identical over 9 bases. Trimming removed 10 bases from V and 0 bases from J; junction bases left unmatched: 17. Germline V CDR1 and CDR2: ENHRY, SYGVKD. This CDR3 has 18 residues. The CDR3 loop reads CATSGREREVTSTDTQYF. CDR3 DNA sequence: TGTGCCACCTCCGGGCGGGAGCGGGAGGTGACTAGCACAGATACGCAGTATTTT.

The chain couples TRBV5-4 to TRBJ2-5; 7 bases are shared with TRBD1. V gave up 4 bases and J gave up 5 bases; unmatched junction bases: 17. Germline V lookup: CDR1 SGHNT, CDR2 YYREEE (reference sequence). The CDR3 loop spans 17 amino acids. As DNA, the CDR3 is TGTGCCAGCAGCCTAGACAGGGAGAATAGTCATAAGGAGACCCAGTACTTC. Translating it yields CASSLDRENSHKETQYF.

This rearrangement joins TRBV30 to TRBJ1-5; D may be TRBD1 (5 bases). The CDR3 has 13 amino acids. Germline lookup yields CDR1 GTSNPN and CDR2 SVGIG (reference sequence). V was shortened by 7 bases and J by 2 bases, with 12 bases between the two germline ends. CDR3 DNA sequence: TGTGCCTTAAGTGCGGGGGGCAATCAGCCCCAGCATTTT. Protein sequence: CALSAGGNQPQHF.

The rearrangement links TRBV6-5 to TRBJ1-6; TRBD1 agrees at 8 bases. The CDR3 has 16 residues. CDR1 and CDR2 (germline): MNHEY, SVGAGI. J was trimmed by 6 bases and V by 0 bases; bases with no gene match: 4. CDR3 in DNA: TGTGCCAGCAGTTACTCTCGGACAGGGCCTAATTCACCCCTCCACTTT. Protein: CASSYSRTGPNSPLHF.

The sample holds one count of this clone. The chain employs TRBV6-6 and TRBJ2-3; possibly TRBD2 for D (6 bases). Germline values: CDR1 MNHNY, CDR2 SVGAGI (reference sequence). The germline V and J ends were trimmed by 5 bases and 6 bases, with 15 bases remaining between them. The CDR3 has 14 residues. The CDR3 is CASSLPGVADTQYF. Written as DNA, the CDR3 is TGTGCCAGCAGTCTCCCGGGAGTTGCGGATACGCAGTATTTT.

The chain has TRBV19 and TRBJ2-6; maybe TRBD2 (7 bases). Trimming shortened V by 0 bases and J by 4 bases, and 16 bases separated the two germline ends. CDR1 is LNHDA and CDR2 is SQIVND in the germline V gene (reference sequence). This CDR3 region has 18 residues. CDR3 amino acids: CASSIDLRGGFGANVLTF. Written as DNA, the CDR3 is TGTGCCAGTAGTATAGACCTCAGGGGAGGGTTCGGGGCCAACGTCCTGACTTTC. Drawing the rest from reference TRBV19 and TRBJ2-6, the complete variable domain is DGGITQSPKYLFRKEGQNVTLSCEQNLNHDAMYWYRQDPGQGLRLIYYSQIVNDFQKGDIAEGYSVSREKKESFPLTVTSAQKNPTAFYLCASSIDLRGGFGANVLTFGAGSRLTVL.

This clone was recorded once. The V call is TRBV7-9, the J call TRBJ2-7, with TRBD2 matching 12 bases. Germline values: CDR1 SEHNR, CDR2 FQNEAQ (reference sequence). With V trimmed by 5 bases and J by 2 bases, 10 bases remained unmatched. The CDR3 loop spans 17 amino acids. The CDR3 sequence: CASSDRLLAGGPYEQYF. The CDR3 nucleotides read TGTGCCAGCAGCGACCGACTTCTAGCGGGAGGGCCCTACGAGCAGTACTTC.